This record covers a single T cell receptor beta chain. The antigen is not known. Germline trimming cut 0 bases from V and 3 bases from J; bases unmatched to any gene: 4. The CDR3 is 15 amino acids. CDR1 SGHRS and CDR2 YFSETQ come from the germline V gene. The study treated chemo-refractory metastatic non-small-cell lung cancer patients with focal radiation plus ipilimumab CTLA-4 blockade. The source of the sample is a study of radiotherapy plus CTLA-4 blockade in lung cancer. Study in general: Among all patients, about 19% showed objective responses, while about 34% had disease control.

Broader study findings: Reported findings show early blood T cell clone dynamics, with interferon-beta, best predicted response. Expansion of tumor-derived TCR clones was observed in blood after radiotherapy plus ipilimumab.

Here immunoSEQ multiplex PCR was the method, and the copy in TCRdb shows in-frame clones only, minus some. Of over 100,000 clones in the sample, over 80% are singletons; the top ten hold 5.5% to 8%. Sequencing was performed on peripheral blood, taken from a patient treated with radiotherapy plus ipilimumab. This receptor was identified in a human donor with non-small cell lung cancer that progressed on radiotherapy plus ipilimumab. The J gene is TRBJ2-7, the V gene TRBV5-1; 9 bases line up with TRBD2. The CDR3 sequence: CASSLGSGSIYEQYF. The CDR3 nucleotides read TGCGCCAGCAGCTTGGGTAGCGGGAGTATCTACGAGCAGTACTTC.